This T cell receptor (beta chain) is drawn from a study of post-analysis software for immune sequencing data. Study-wide results and caveats: TRBV segments more frequent in patients than in controls numbered several and included TRBV5-6, TRBV5-1 and TRBV20-1.

Points on this clonotype: Its matching antigen is unknown.

The authors incorporated unique molecular identifiers into the TCR beta cDNA libraries. TCRdb passed the PCR reads through MiXCR, listing each CDR3 protein once. The data show about 540,000 distinct CDR3 sequences, under 40% seen once. The germline V gene encodes CDR1 SGHNT and CDR2 YYREEE (reference sequence). The CDR3 is made up of 15 amino acids. V was cut by 4 bases and J by 7 bases, with 21 bases left in between. The origin of this receptor is a girl aged 2 to 17 with multiple sclerosis. V gene TRBV5-4 combines with J gene TRBJ2-7; the D call may be TRBD1 or TRBD2 (6 bases each). Sequencing input: blood. The CDR3, as DNA: TGTGCCAGCAGCCCGGCCGAAACAGGGAGGCGGGAGCAGTACTTC. This codes for CASSPAETGRREQYF.